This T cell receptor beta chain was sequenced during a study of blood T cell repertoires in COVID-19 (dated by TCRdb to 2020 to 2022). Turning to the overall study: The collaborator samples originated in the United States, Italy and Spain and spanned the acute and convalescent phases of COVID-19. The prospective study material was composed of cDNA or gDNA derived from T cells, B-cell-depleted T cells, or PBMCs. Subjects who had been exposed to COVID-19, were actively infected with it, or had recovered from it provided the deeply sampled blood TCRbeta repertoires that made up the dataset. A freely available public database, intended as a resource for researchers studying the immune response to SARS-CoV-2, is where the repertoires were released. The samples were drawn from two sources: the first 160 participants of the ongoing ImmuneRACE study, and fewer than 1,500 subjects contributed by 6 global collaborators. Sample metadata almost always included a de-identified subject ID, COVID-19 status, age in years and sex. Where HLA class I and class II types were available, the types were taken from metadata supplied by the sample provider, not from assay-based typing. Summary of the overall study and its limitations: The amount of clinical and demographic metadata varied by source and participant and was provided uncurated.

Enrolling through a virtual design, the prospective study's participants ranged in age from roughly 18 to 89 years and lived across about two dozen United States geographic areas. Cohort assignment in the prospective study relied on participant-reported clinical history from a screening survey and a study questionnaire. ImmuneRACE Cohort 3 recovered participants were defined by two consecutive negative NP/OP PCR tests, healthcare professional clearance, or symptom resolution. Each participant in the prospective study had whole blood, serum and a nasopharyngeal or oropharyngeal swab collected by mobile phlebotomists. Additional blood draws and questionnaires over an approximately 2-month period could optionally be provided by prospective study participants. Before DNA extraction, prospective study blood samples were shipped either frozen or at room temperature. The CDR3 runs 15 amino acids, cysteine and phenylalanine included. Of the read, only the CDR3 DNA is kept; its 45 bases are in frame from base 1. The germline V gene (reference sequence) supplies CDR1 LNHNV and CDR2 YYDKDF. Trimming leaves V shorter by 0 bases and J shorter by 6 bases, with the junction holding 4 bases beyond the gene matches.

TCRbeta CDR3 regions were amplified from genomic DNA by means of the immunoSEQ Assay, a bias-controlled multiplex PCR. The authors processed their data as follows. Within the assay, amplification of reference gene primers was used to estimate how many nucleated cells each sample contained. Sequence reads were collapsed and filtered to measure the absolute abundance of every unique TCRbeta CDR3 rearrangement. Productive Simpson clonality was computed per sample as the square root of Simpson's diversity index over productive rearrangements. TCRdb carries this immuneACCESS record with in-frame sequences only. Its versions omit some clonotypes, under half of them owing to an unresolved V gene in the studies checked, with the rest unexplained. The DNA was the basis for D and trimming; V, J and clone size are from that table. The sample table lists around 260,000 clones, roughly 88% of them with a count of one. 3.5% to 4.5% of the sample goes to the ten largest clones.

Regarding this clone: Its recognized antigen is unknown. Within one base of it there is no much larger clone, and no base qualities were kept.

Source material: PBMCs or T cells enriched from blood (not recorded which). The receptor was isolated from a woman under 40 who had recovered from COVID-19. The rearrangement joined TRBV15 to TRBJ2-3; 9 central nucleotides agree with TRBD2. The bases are TGTGCCACCAGCAGAGATCTAGCGGGGATGGATACGCAGTATTTT. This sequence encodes CATSRDLAGMDTQYF.